These T cell receptor beta chains were read from a single sample in a study of T cell repertoires in cytomegalovirus infection. TCRdb redid the calling of the reads with MiXCR, one entry per CDR3 protein. The table records approximately 350,000 distinct CDR3 sequences, about 35% of them present only once. For these TCRs, the target antigens are not known. This sample comprised cultured PBMCs, obtained from culture after CMV antigen stimulation. The receptors derive from a human donor in good health (CMV status not recorded). Some clones in this sample may be carry-over from other donors' samples. Each CDR3 is given without its conserved first and last residue. Part of the rows lack a size; the others show once, few, many or a class for expanded clones.

V gene: TRBV5-4; J gene: TRBJ2-1; clone size: many; CDR3 protein: ATPVASGRDEQF
V gene: TRBV19; J gene: TRBJ1-4; clone size: -; CDR3 protein: ASSIGQGFEKLF
V gene: TRBV7-2; J gene: TRBJ2-5; clone size: many; CDR3 protein: ASSLGAGGGETQY
V gene: TRBV7-9; J gene: TRBJ2-7; clone size: -; CDR3 protein: ASSSATGEDKNERY
V gene: TRBV20-1; J gene: TRBJ2-3; clone size: few; CDR3 protein: SARDSRGDGDTQY
V gene: TRBV10-3; J gene: TRBJ2-1; clone size: -; CDR3 protein: AISESMAKVPYNEQF
V gene: TRBV6-2/TRBV6-3; J gene: TRBJ2-1; clone size: -; CDR3 protein: ASSSRGTGKTEQF
V gene: TRBV6-1; J gene: TRBJ1-1; clone size: -; CDR3 protein: ANQQLGGRFMNTEAF
V gene: TRBV6-5; J gene: TRBJ1-5; clone size: -; CDR3 protein: ASRAGLYSNQPQH
V gene: TRBV11-2; J gene: TRBJ1-2; clone size: few; CDR3 protein: ASSPKFRDIYGYT
V gene: TRBV19; J gene: TRBJ1-1; clone size: -; CDR3 protein: ASSRSRGIGTEAF
V gene: TRBV7-9; J gene: TRBJ2-3; clone size: -; CDR3 protein: ASSLLAPSGDTQY
V gene: TRBV7-9; J gene: TRBJ2-1; clone size: few; CDR3 protein: ASSPQNEQF
V gene: TRBV5-4; J gene: TRBJ1-2; clone size: -; CDR3 protein: ASSLRDRPYGYT
V gene: TRBV12-3/TRBV12-4; J gene: TRBJ2-7; clone size: -; CDR3 protein: ASSRDTWRGEYEQY
V gene: TRBV27; J gene: TRBJ2-5; clone size: few; CDR3 protein: ASRTTGHRSGSLVGTQY
V gene: TRBV19; J gene: TRBJ2-3; clone size: -; CDR3 protein: ASSSRLAGETDTQY
V gene: TRBV20-1; J gene: TRBJ1-5; clone size: -; CDR3 protein: SAAPSENNQPQH
V gene: TRBV6-5; J gene: TRBJ2-1; clone size: few; CDR3 protein: ASRPVSTGINEQF
V gene: TRBV5-6; J gene: TRBJ1-2; clone size: -; CDR3 protein: ASSLWGVDYGYT
V gene: TRBV15; J gene: TRBJ2-5; clone size: -; CDR3 protein: ATSPNRDRPQY